The entry below describes one T cell receptor beta chain. Antigen specificity is unknown. PCR was performed using 60 Vbeta and 13 Jbeta primers. The protocol was immunoSEQ multiplex PCR, while the TCRdb copy is restricted to in-frame clones and leaves out a portion. The profile covers around 260,000 clones, with under 90% appearing a single time and about 0.28% taken by the ten largest. This sample is part of a study of cytomegalovirus exposure and HLA in healthy donors. Turning to the study itself: Early release data held about 92 million unique TCRs from HLA-typed donors.

Study conclusions and caveats: Earlier analysis found most TCR beta V segments productive about 87% or about 30% of the time.

The CDR3 runs to 15 residues. Germline CDR1 ENHRY, CDR2 SYGVKD. Deletions cut 11 bases from V and 6 bases from J, with 22 bases between. What was sequenced was PBMCs. The chain recombines TRBV10-3 with TRBJ2-2; TRBD2 might be the D (5 bases). The clonotype comes from a girl aged 2 to 9 in good health and CMV-seronegative. The CDR3 coding sequence is TGTGCCGCTAAGCAGTCCGCCGGAGGAGCCGGGGAGCTGTTTTTT. This encodes CAAKQSAGGAGELFF.